Reported below is one T cell receptor beta chain. The sample comes from a study of blood T cell repertoires in COVID-19. Overall study: Samples representing acute and convalescent COVID-19 were sourced from the United States, Italy and Spain.

Either two negative PCRs, clearance, or symptom resolution qualified Cohort 3 donors as recovered. Authors' data handling: From reference gene primer amplification, estimates of nucleated cell counts were derived. The data were produced by immunoSEQ multiplex PCR, yet TCRdb's version contains in-frame clones alone and is incomplete. V, J and clone size reflect that table, while D and trimming were determined from the DNA. This sample has 300,000 to 400,000 clones, with around nine tenths found just once. After removal of 5 bases from V and 4 bases from J, the junction contained 9 bases not matched to a gene. CDR1 SEHNR and CDR2 FQNEAQ come from the germline V gene (reference sequence). The CDR3 runs to 15 residues.

Sequenced input: PBMCs or T cells enriched from blood (not recorded which). The V call is TRBV7-9, the J call TRBJ1-2, with 8 bases aligning to TRBD1. This clonotype was obtained from a woman aged 18-30 years who had recovered from COVID-19. CDR3 sequence: CASSLRTGRSYGYTF. The CDR3 DNA reads as TGTGCCAGCAGCCTAAGGACAGGGAGAAGCTATGGCTACACCTTC.